Listed below are T cell receptor beta chains from one sample, sequenced in a study of blood T cell repertoires in COVID-19. TCRdb's copy holds only in-frame clones and misses some; the assay was immunoSEQ multiplex PCR. The repertoire holds about 230,000 clones, under 90% seen once, with 11% in the top ten. Sequencing was done on a sample of peripheral blood. The source is a man aged 50 to 60 with COVID-19, enrolled during active disease. Both conserved end residues are trimmed from each CDR3. Each record gives: V gene, CDR3 protein.

v_gene: TRBV18
CDR3aa: ASSDRGLRNTDTQY

v_gene: TRBV24-1
CDR3aa: ATSDPRSRNQPQH

v_gene: TRBV7-3
CDR3aa: ASSLTPDSSTDTQY

v_gene: TRBV19
CDR3aa: ASSVTDRNYGYT

v_gene: TRBV24-1
CDR3aa: ATSYTHQETQY

v_gene: TRBV18
CDR3aa: ASSPLAGGPPDIQY

v_gene: TRBV19
CDR3aa: ASSTDARETGELF

v_gene: TRBV11-2
CDR3aa: ASSLGQDYGYT

v_gene: TRBV5-4
CDR3aa: ASSPPKSGSSYNEQF

v_gene: TRBV6-5
CDR3aa: ASTHSGGAADTQY

v_gene: TRBV7-8
CDR3aa: ASSLAYRGEGSSGEQY

v_gene: TRBV9
CDR3aa: ASSTQGFGEKLF

v_gene: TRBV18
CDR3aa: ASSNRGGRDGYT

v_gene: TRBV5-8
CDR3aa: ASSRRQGFYGYT

v_gene: TRBV9
CDR3aa: ASSVSGGPSYEQY

v_gene: TRBV2
CDR3aa: ASITAGDSTDTQY

v_gene: TRBV6-2/TRBV6-3
CDR3aa: ASSLNRGFTEAF

v_gene: TRBV7-9
CDR3aa: ASSFRDTTGNTIY

v_gene: TRBV7-3
CDR3aa: ASSLGSGTDTQY

v_gene: TRBV27
CDR3aa: ASSFLTGGATGELF

v_gene: TRBV5-4
CDR3aa: ASYKEASDTQY

v_gene: TRBV28
CDR3aa: ASSLRQTEAF

v_gene: TRBV7-9
CDR3aa: ASSFYGTANTGELF

v_gene: TRBV19
CDR3aa: ASSISGSYSNQPQH

v_gene: TRBV12-3/TRBV12-4
CDR3aa: ATRDRGYNEQF

v_gene: TRBV30
CDR3aa: AWSVPRGAF

v_gene: TRBV10-2
CDR3aa: ASSVQGFGNTIY

v_gene: TRBV6-6
CDR3aa: ASSLGPANTQY

v_gene: TRBV15
CDR3aa: ATSRDPVTGELF

v_gene: TRBV19
CDR3aa: ASSGGAGLAGSNEQF

v_gene: TRBV30
CDR3aa: AWSKTGTGGADGELF

v_gene: TRBV6-5
CDR3aa: ASRREPVTEQY

v_gene: TRBV6-5
CDR3aa: ASSLMDSLGNQPQH

v_gene: TRBV25-1
CDR3aa: ASAGQGFYGYT

v_gene: TRBV28
CDR3aa: ASSSLENSPLH

v_gene: TRBV6-4
CDR3aa: ASSDPDREEYEQY

v_gene: TRBV12-3/TRBV12-4
CDR3aa: ASTWTGQETQY

v_gene: TRBV10-3
CDR3aa: AIGGQENYEQY

v_gene: TRBV5-8
CDR3aa: ASSLGTGLQETQY

v_gene: TRBV27
CDR3aa: ASSTRGLSSGNTIY

v_gene: TRBV5-4
CDR3aa: ASSGDRGTEAF

v_gene: TRBV5-6
CDR3aa: ASSKRTLNTEAF

v_gene: TRBV9
CDR3aa: ASSRDILNSPLH

v_gene: TRBV12-5
CDR3aa: ASGLVLGTGTYEQY

v_gene: TRBV12-3/TRBV12-4
CDR3aa: ASSSRQAYGYT

v_gene: TRBV5-4
CDR3aa: ASRPGTSMYEQY

v_gene: TRBV4-1
CDR3aa: ASSQASGTGISDEQF

v_gene: TRBV5-6
CDR3aa: ASSYRGYNQPQH

v_gene: TRBV6-2/TRBV6-3
CDR3aa: ASSLEGGAGNYGYT

v_gene: TRBV7-9
CDR3aa: ASSFDSSNSPLH